This T cell receptor beta chain was identified in a study of response to subunit inactivated influenza vaccine. General study results and limits: Few additional T cells are recruited per seasonal influenza vaccination, authors suggested.

This clonotype has a handful of counts. Its antigen remains unknown. TCRdb independently ran MiXCR on the RT-PCR reads; one entry per CDR3 protein. The sample gives 650,000 to 800,000 distinct CDR3 sequences, around 13% of which show up once; 5.5% to 8% is in the top ten. Trimming cost V 0 bases and J 10 bases, with 12 bases left between them. The V gene's germline CDR1 is LNHNV and CDR2 YYDKDF (reference sequence). The CDR3 runs to 13 residues. This chain uses TRBV15 with TRBJ1-1; D remains unclear. The clonotype comes from a man aged 45-65 years who received an inactivated influenza vaccine. Specimen: PBMCs from blood, collected less than 15 days before vaccination. The CDR3 DNA reads TGTGCCACCAGCAGAGACGAACCCTATGGAGCTTTCTTT. Its protein product is CATSRDEPYGAFF.